These 10 T cell receptor beta chains share one sample of origin, sequenced in a study of blood T cell repertoires in COVID-19. Repertoires were generated with immunoSEQ multiplex PCR, while TCRdb's copy carries only in-frame clones and drops some. The data show 440,000 or so clones, with about 91% seen just once and approximately 1.5% held by the top ten. Material: peripheral blood. These receptors were taken from a woman in her thirties or forties with COVID-19, enrolled during active disease.

V gene TRBV5-5 combines with J gene TRBJ2-7; the D gene is possibly TRBD1 (6 bases). V was clipped by 4 bases and J by 5 bases, with 25 bases between them. Germline CDR1 and CDR2: SGHKS and YYEKEE (reference sequence). This CDR3 spans 17 amino acids. The CDR3 reads CASSHTISLGAEHEQYF. As DNA, the CDR3 is TGTGCCAGCAGCCACACTATCTCCTTGGGGGCGGAACACGAGCAGTACTTC. The full variable domain, with the rest looked up from reference TRBV5-5 and TRBJ2-7, is DAGVTQSPTHLIKTRGQQVTLRCSPISGHKSVSWYQQVLGQGPQFIFQYYEKEERGRGNFPDRFSARQFPNYSSELNVNALLLGDSALYLCASSHTISLGAEHEQYFGPGTRLTVT.

This CDR3 is CAWTHSSYEQYF. CDR3 sequence (DNA): TGTGCCTGGACACACAGCTCCTACGAGCAGTACTTC. The V and J genes are TRBV30 and TRBJ2-7, with no clear D. This CDR3 is 12 amino acids long. Germline CDR1 reads GTSNPN; CDR2 reads SVGIG (reference sequence). Deletions cut 4 bases from V and 0 bases from J, with 7 bases between.

The chain employs TRBV7-2 and TRBJ2-1, with 10 bases matching TRBD2. The V gene end was trimmed by 5 bases and the J gene end by 2 bases; junction bases not matched to a gene: 6. This CDR3 contains 16 residues. The germline V gene has CDR1 SGHTA and CDR2 FQGNSA. In DNA, the CDR3 is TGTGCCAGCAGCACCCGGCTAGCGGGAGCCTACAATGAGCAGTTCTTC. Residues: CASSTRLAGAYNEQFF.

The chain recombines TRBV6-5 with TRBJ1-3; 7 nucleotides agree with TRBD1. V trimming: 6 bases; J trimming: 8 bases; junction bases outside the gene matches: 7. There are 13 residues in the CDR3. The germline V gene has CDR1 MNHEY and CDR2 SVGAGI. The CDR3 spells CASRGGGRDTIYF. The CDR3 DNA sequence: TGTGCCAGCAGAGGAGGGGGCAGGGACACCATATATTTT.

This chain joins TRBV6-2 or TRBV6-3 and TRBJ1-5; 7 bases agree with TRBD1. Germline trimming cut 2 bases from V and 9 bases from J; bases unmatched to any gene: 7. Per germline, CDR1 MNHEY and CDR2 SVGEGT. The CDR3 covers 14 residues. This chain's CDR3 is CASSYVTGKGPQHF. For the CDR3, the DNA is TGTGCCAGCAGTTACGTGACAGGGAAGGGGCCCCAGCATTTT.

J is TRBJ2-3 and V is TRBV5-6; 9 nucleotides align to TRBD2. V shed 0 bases, J shed 0 bases, and the junction held 5 bases outside the gene matches. CDR1 and CDR2 (germline): SGHDT, YYEEEE. The CDR3 length is 17 residues. The CDR3 sequence is CASSLGGGATSTDTQYF. For the CDR3, the DNA is TGTGCCAGCAGCTTGGGCGGGGGGGCCACCAGCACAGATACGCAGTATTTT.

The chain couples TRBV21-1 to TRBJ2-7; the DNA was not compared with TRBD1, the D call given in the table. TRBV21-1 counts as a pseudogene. The CDR3 runs to 19 residues. CDR3 residues: CASSERPGQGGSKSYEQYF. CDR3 DNA: TGTGCCAGCAGCGAACGACCGGGACAGGGGGGATCAAAGTCCTACGAGCAGTACTTC.

This clone was observed a single time. This chain uses TRBV28 with TRBJ2-7; the D gene is possibly TRBD1 (5 bases). The CDR3 runs to 15 residues. The ends were cut back, 2 bases at V and 2 bases at J, with 13 bases in the middle. The germline gives CDR1 MDHEN, CDR2 SYDVKM. CDR3 bases: TGTGCCAGCAGTTTAGAGGTGACAGATGCCTACGAGCAGTACTTC. Translating it yields CASSLEVTDAYEQYF.

This chain connects TRBV28 to TRBJ1-2; 9 bases agree with TRBD1. Unmatched junction bases numbered 3, after V lost 2 bases and J lost 5 bases. Per germline, CDR1 MDHEN and CDR2 SYDVKM. This CDR3 is 14 amino acids long. CDR3 loop: CASSLTGGSYGYTF. CDR3 sequence (DNA): TGTGCCAGCAGTTTAACAGGGGGCTCATATGGCTACACCTTC.

The CDR3, as DNA: TGTGCCAGTAGTATAGTGGCTGGAGGGACAGATACGCAGTATTTT. It is translated as CASSIVAGGTDTQYF. This rearrangement joins TRBV19 to TRBJ2-3; perhaps TRBD2 as D (6 bases). The ends were cut back, 1 base at V and 3 bases at J, with 11 bases in the middle. The CDR3 runs to 15 residues. Germline CDR1 reads LNHDA; CDR2 reads SQIVND (reference sequence).